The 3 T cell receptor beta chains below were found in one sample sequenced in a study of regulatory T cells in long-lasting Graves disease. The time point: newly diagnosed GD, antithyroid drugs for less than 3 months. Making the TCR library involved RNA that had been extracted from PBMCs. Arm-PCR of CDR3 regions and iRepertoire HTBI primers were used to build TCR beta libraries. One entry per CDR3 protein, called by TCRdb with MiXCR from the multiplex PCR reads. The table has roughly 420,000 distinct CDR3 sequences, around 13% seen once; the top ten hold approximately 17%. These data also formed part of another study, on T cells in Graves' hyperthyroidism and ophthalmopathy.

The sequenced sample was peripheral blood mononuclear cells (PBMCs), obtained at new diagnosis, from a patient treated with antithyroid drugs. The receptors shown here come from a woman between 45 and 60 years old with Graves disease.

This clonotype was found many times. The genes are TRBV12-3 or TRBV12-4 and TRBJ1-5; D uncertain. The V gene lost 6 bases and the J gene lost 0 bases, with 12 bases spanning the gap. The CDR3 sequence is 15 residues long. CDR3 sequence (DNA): TGTGCCAGCAGCCGAAGACGGGATAGCAATCAGCCCCAGCATTTT. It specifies CASSRRRDSNQPQHF.

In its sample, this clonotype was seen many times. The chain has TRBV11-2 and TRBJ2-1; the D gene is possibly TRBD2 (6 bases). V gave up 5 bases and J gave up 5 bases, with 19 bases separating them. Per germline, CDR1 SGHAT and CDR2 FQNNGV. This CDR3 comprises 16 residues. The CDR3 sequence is CASSQIFGSENNEQFF. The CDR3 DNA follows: TGTGCCAGCAGCCAAATCTTCGGGAGCGAGAACAATGAGCAGTTCTTC.

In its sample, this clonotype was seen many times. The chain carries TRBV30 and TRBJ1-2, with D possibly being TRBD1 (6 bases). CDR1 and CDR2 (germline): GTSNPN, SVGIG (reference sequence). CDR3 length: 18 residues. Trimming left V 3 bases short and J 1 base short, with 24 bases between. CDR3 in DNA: TGTGCCTGGAGCGTGTGGACAGACCAACTATTTTTTAACTATGGCTACACCTTC. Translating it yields CAWSVWTDQLFFNYGYTF.